The sequence of this T cell receptor (beta chain) was determined in a study of cytomegalovirus exposure and HLA in healthy donors. The PCR made use of 60 Vbeta and 13 Jbeta primers. Source study methods: Some 11 million shared chains were among the about 80 million unique TCR beta chains that a later analysis counted. The assay was immunoSEQ multiplex PCR, and TCRdb's table has in-frame clones only and misses some. V, J and clone size reflect that table, while D and trimming were determined from the DNA. The sample has some 150,000 clones, 80% seen once. There are 11 residues in the CDR3. The germline CDR1 and CDR2 sequences are SGHRS and YFSETQ. Trimming removed 0 bases at V and 7 bases at J, with 4 bases between. Notes on this clone: What it binds is unknown. Distinct nucleotide sequences in the sample also encode this CDR3.

Whole-study results and caveats: The authors enumerated 150 to 200 TCR beta chains as linked to cytomegalovirus.

What was sequenced was PBMCs. The chain combines TRBV5-1 with TRBJ1-1; unclear D gene. This receptor was identified in a female donor in good health and CMV-seronegative. CDR3 loop: CASSLAGEAFF. The CDR3 coding sequence is TGCGCCAGCAGCTTGGCCGGTGAAGCTTTCTTT.